The clone carrying this T cell receptor beta chain was counted a single time. As yet, its antigen is unknown. Produced via immunoSEQ multiplex PCR; TCRdb's table is partial and in-frame only. The table lists fewer than 40,000 clones, 92% of them singletons. V lost 6 bases and J lost 7, with 13 bases in between. CDR3 length: 14 residues. CDR1 and CDR2 (germline): SNHLY, FYNNEI. These data belong to a study of chemoradiotherapy in HPV16-positive cancers. On the study more broadly: Functional T-cell assays on a couple of HPV16-positive patients' cells defined candidate HPV-specific clones and common TCR motifs. General study findings and limits: HPV-specific T cells were functionally defined from only a couple of HPV16-positive patients. HPV-responsive T-cell expansion during chemoradiotherapy was linked to improved recurrence-free survival in HPV16-positive patients.

Samples were taken several times over chemoradiotherapy. Here the sequenced sample was blood, taken from a patient who underwent chemoradiotherapy. This receptor was taken from a human donor with HPV-associated anogenital cancer. The chain recombines TRBV2 with TRBJ1-6, with D tentatively TRBD1 (6 bases). CDR3 DNA sequence: TGTGCCAGCAGGGGGGGGACATTAAATTCACCCCTCCACTTT. As protein: CASRGGTLNSPLHF. Filled out from reference TRBV2 and TRBJ1-6, the complete variable domain reads EPEVTQTPSHQVTQMGQEVILRCVPISNHLYFYWYRQILGQKVEFLVSFYNNEISEKSEIFDDQFSVERPDGSNFTLKIRSTKLEDSAMYFCASRGGTLNSPLHFGNGTRLTVT.